This T cell receptor beta chain was sequenced for a study of blood T cells in healthy people across ages. This clonotype was counted only a few times. Its antigen is unidentified. Each sample yielded at least 5.5 micrograms of PBMC total RNA. A second 7 to 11 cycle PCR used barcoded and J-beta primers. Samples each returned at least 3 million CDR3-containing paired-end reads. A single record per CDR3 protein comes from TCRdb applying MiXCR to the 5' RACE reads. The sample lists 650,000 to 950,000 distinct CDR3 sequences, roughly 44% seen once, with approximately 20% in the top ten. Study-level points and caveats: Diversity was higher, and naive CD4+ cells more numerous, in long-lived donors than in aged donors. It was held that the diversity estimates obtained from one million T cells were underestimates.

Trimming took 1 base from V and 2 from J, leaving 15 bases between them. Per the germline V gene, CDR1 is DFQATT and CDR2 is SNEGSKA (reference sequence). The CDR3 spans 15 residues. The sequence derives from a man aged 55 to 70 in good health. V gene TRBV20-1 combines with J gene TRBJ2-7; D is ambiguous. Sequencing was done on a sample of blood. CDR3 in DNA: TGCAGTGCTAGAGCTCTAGAGAAGTATGCCTACGAGCAGTACTTC. This gives the protein CSARALEKYAYEQYF.